This section outlines one T cell receptor beta chain sequence together with its context. This specimen comes from a study of sequential checkpoint blockade in melanoma. Study-level background: DNA from 91 pretreatment tumor samples underwent TCRβ immunosequencing. After nivolumab or ipilimumab alone, over 20 patients had week-13 rebiopsies.

The CDR3 consists of 16 residues. V lost 4 bases to trimming and J lost 6 bases; unmatched junction nucleotides: 14. The germline V gene encodes CDR1 MNHGY and CDR2 SAAAGT. Libraries were prepared by immunoSEQ multiplex PCR; TCRdb keeps only in-frame clonotypes and omits some of them. The profile covers about 13,000 clones, with 25% to 35% appearing a single time and 15% to 20% taken by the ten largest. The sample's treatment: randomized to nivolumab then ipilimumab (arm A) or the reverse (arm B). DNA-damaging chemotherapy had not been given to any patient beforehand. This clonotype was sampled from a human donor with melanoma. The genes are TRBV6-8 and TRBJ1-1; 7 bases agree with TRBD1. The starting material was tumor tissue (inferred from file names), obtained from a patient given nivolumab and ipilimumab in sequence. CDR3 residues: CASSSHLDRSEAEAFF. The CDR3 DNA sequence: TGTGCCAGCAGTTCTCACCTGGACAGGTCCGAGGCTGAAGCTTTCTTT.